Shown below are 30 T cell receptor beta chains from a single sample sequenced in a study of T cell responses to AZD1222 COVID-19 vaccine. Repertoires were generated with immunoSEQ multiplex PCR, while TCRdb's copy carries only in-frame clones and drops some. The sample includes 95,000 to 100,000 clones, more than 75% of them seen just once. Sequenced here: peripheral blood, sampled 28 days after the second AZD1222 dose. The source is an adult who received the AZD1222 COVID-19 vaccine.

The V gene is TRBV30, the J gene TRBJ1-2; D is undetermined. CDR1 and CDR2 from the germline V gene are GTSNPN and SVGIG (reference sequence). Trimming took 4 bases from V and 4 from J, leaving 10 bases between them. CDR3 length: 12 residues. CDR3 nucleotides: TGTGCCTGGACGCAGGCCCGCTATGGCTACACCTTC. Its translation: CAWTQARYGYTF.

This chain joins TRBV4-1 and TRBJ1-4; D gene ambiguous. Trimming stripped 1 base from V and 3 bases from J, with 9 bases between. CDR3 length: 15 amino acids. The germline CDR1 and CDR2 sequences are MGHRA and YSYEKL. CDR3 loop: CASSQGVSPNEKLFF. CDR3 nucleotide sequence: TGCGCCAGCAGCCAAGGGGTATCCCCTAATGAAAAACTGTTTTTT.

The V gene is TRBV30, the J gene TRBJ2-3; 8 nucleotides agree with TRBD1. Germline CDR1 reads GTSNPN; CDR2 reads SVGIG (reference sequence). CDR3 length equals 15 residues. V lost 2 bases, J lost 2 bases, and 6 bases stayed unmatched. The CDR3 bases are TGTGCCTGGAGTAGACAGGGGACATTCACAGATACGCAGTATTTT. Encoded protein: CAWSRQGTFTDTQYF.

This clone was counted once. The rearrangement uses TRBV27 and TRBJ1-6; 7 nucleotides align to TRBD1. Trimming removed 5 bases from V and 10 bases from J; junction bases left unmatched: 11. Germline assignment: CDR1 MNHEY and CDR2 SMNVEV (reference sequence). The CDR3 spans 15 residues. The CDR3 region has the DNA TGTGCCAGCAGTGCGCGGGGACAGACAAGCTCACCCCTCCACTTT. Its protein product is CASSARGQTSSPLHF.

The genes are TRBV6-5 and TRBJ1-3; no clear D. CDR1 and CDR2 (germline): MNHEY, SVGAGI. This CDR3 has 14 residues. Trimming shortened V by 8 bases and J by 0 bases, and 11 bases separated the two germline ends. CDR3 coding DNA: TGTGCCAGCCTCCCGGGCCTCTCTGGAAACACCATATATTTT. Its translation is CASLPGLSGNTIYF.

The gene calls are TRBV5-5 and TRBJ1-1, with D possibly being TRBD1 (6 bases). The CDR3 length is 14 residues. V was shortened by 4 bases and J by 3 bases, with 13 bases between the two germline ends. Germline CDR1 reads SGHKS; CDR2 reads YYEKEE (reference sequence). The CDR3 region is CASSIGQLYTEAFF. The CDR3 DNA follows: TGTGCCAGCAGCATTGGACAGCTTTACACTGAAGCTTTCTTT. Full variable domain (remainder filled in from reference TRBV5-5 and TRBJ1-1): DAGVTQSPTHLIKTRGQQVTLRCSPISGHKSVSWYQQVLGQGPQFIFQYYEKEERGRGNFPDRFSARQFPNYSSELNVNALLLGDSALYLCASSIGQLYTEAFFGQGTRLTVV.

The table lists this clone with a count of one. The CDR3, as DNA: TGCGCCAGCAGTGAGTCTGACAGAGACTACGAGCAGTACTTC. This encodes CASSESDRDYEQYF. This chain joins TRBV10-1 and TRBJ2-7, with a weak D call TRBD1 (5 bases). The CDR3 spans 14 residues. Trimming shortened V by 0 bases and J by 3 bases, and 9 bases separated the two germline ends. Germline V gene sequence: CDR1 WNHNN, CDR2 SYGVQD (reference sequence).

The rearrangement uses TRBV18 and TRBJ1-2; maybe TRBD1 (6 bases). The CDR3 has 15 residues. With 0 bases removed from V and 4 bases from J, the gap between germline ends came to 12 bases. CDR1 is KGHSH, CDR2 LQKENI, per germline. The CDR3 loop reads CASSPPASRGYGYTF. CDR3 DNA: TGTGCCAGCTCACCACCCGCCAGCAGGGGCTATGGCTACACCTTC.

The chain joins TRBV15 to TRBJ2-1; D remains unclear. Germline V gene lookup returns CDR1 LNHNV and CDR2 YYDKDF (reference sequence). The germline V and J ends were trimmed by 0 bases and 8 bases, with 14 bases remaining between them. There are 15 residues in the CDR3. For the CDR3, the DNA is TGTGCCACCAGCAGAGATAGGCTCTCAAGCCATGAGCAGTTCTTC. Translating it yields CATSRDRLSSHEQFF. Using reference TRBV15 and TRBJ2-1 for the parts outside the CDR3, the full variable domain is DAMVIQNPRYQVTQFGKPVTLSCSQTLNHNVMYWYQQKSSQAPKLLFHYYDKDFNNEADTPDNFQSRRPNTSFCFLDIRSPGLGDTAMYLCATSRDRLSSHEQFFGPGTRLTVL.

The gene calls are TRBV11-2 and TRBJ2-7; D is perhaps TRBD1 (5 bases). Trimming pared 2 bases from V and 2 bases from J, leaving 7 bases between. Per germline, CDR1 SGHAT and CDR2 FQNNGV. This CDR3 comprises 13 residues. The CDR3 DNA reads as TGTGCCAGCAGCTTACAGACAGCCTACGAGCAGTACTTC. It yields the protein CASSLQTAYEQYF. The full variable domain, with the rest looked up from reference TRBV11-2 and TRBJ2-7, is EAGVAQSPRYKIIEKRQSVAFWCNPISGHATLYWYQQILGQGPKLLIQFQNNGVVDDSQLPKDRFSAERLKGVDSTLKIQPAKLEDSAVYLCASSLQTAYEQYFGPGTRLTVT.

The rearrangement links TRBV24-1 to TRBJ2-5; 7 bases line up with TRBD1. The CDR3 is 14 residues long. The V gene's germline CDR1 is KGHDR and CDR2 SFDVKD. V trimming: 5 bases; J trimming: 1 base; junction bases outside the gene matches: 3. CDR3 sequence (DNA): TGTGCCACCAGTGCAGGGACAGCCCAAGAGACCCAGTACTTC. Protein product: CATSAGTAQETQYF.

The genes are TRBV12-3 or TRBV12-4 and TRBJ1-1; D unresolved. The length of the CDR3 is 13 residues. V gave up 5 bases and J gave up 4 bases, with 11 bases separating them. CDR3 bases: TGTGCCAGCAGTCCCCAGGTGGCCACTGAAGCTTTCTTT. Amino acids: CASSPQVATEAFF.

The V call is TRBV9, the J call TRBJ2-7; 12 bases align to TRBD2. The CDR3 totals 14 residues. Germline V CDR1 and CDR2: SGDLS, YYNGEE. V was pared by 4 bases and J by 5 bases, with 4 bases of the junction left unmatched. The CDR3 here is CASSSTSGSDEQYF. The CDR3 nucleotides read TGTGCCAGCAGCTCGACTAGCGGGAGCGACGAGCAGTACTTC.

The V and J genes are TRBV19 and TRBJ2-6; no definite D call. Germline loops: CDR1 LNHDA, CDR2 SQIVND (reference sequence). V shed 4 bases and J shed 0 bases, with 7 bases lying between them. The CDR3 is made up of 15 amino acids. The CDR3 DNA follows: TGTGCCAGTAGTAGGGCTAACTCTGGGGCCAACGTCCTGACTTTC. Translation: CASSRANSGANVLTF.

CDR3 amino acids: CASSDGDTQYF. CDR3 nucleotides: TGCGCCAGCAGTGACGGCGATACGCAGTATTTT. The chain combines TRBV10-1 with TRBJ2-3, with D hard to call. V was cut by 3 bases and J by 6 bases, with 4 bases left in between. CDR3 length: 11 amino acids. Germline assignment: CDR1 WNHNN and CDR2 SYGVQD (reference sequence).

The chain combines TRBV20-1 with TRBJ1-2; unclear D gene. Deletions cut 3 bases from V and 4 bases from J, with 12 bases between. There are 13 residues in the CDR3. Germline CDR1 DFQATT, CDR2 SNEGSKA (reference sequence). The CDR3 sequence is CSASPSRPYGYTF. CDR3 nucleotides: TGCAGTGCTAGTCCTTCCCGTCCCTATGGCTACACCTTC.

In its sample, this clone was seen once. This sequence joins TRBV20-1 and TRBJ2-5; D gene uncertain. The CDR3 runs to 11 residues. The germline gives CDR1 DFQATT, CDR2 SNEGSKA (reference sequence). The germline V and J ends were trimmed by 2 bases and 5 bases, with 6 bases remaining between them. This chain's CDR3 is CSARRFETQYF. The CDR3 DNA sequence: TGCAGTGCTAGAAGATTTGAGACCCAGTACTTC.

This chain joins TRBV5-8 and TRBJ1-5; TRBD1 might be the D (5 bases). CDR1 and CDR2 from the germline V gene are SGHTS and YDEGEE. The CDR3 has 14 amino acids. V lost 1 base and J 7 bases, leaving 12 bases between the germline ends. The CDR3 here is CASSLTGFRQPQHF. The CDR3 bases are TGTGCCAGCAGCTTGACAGGTTTTAGGCAGCCCCAGCATTTT.

This sequence joins TRBV7-9 and TRBJ1-4; D might be TRBD1 (6 bases). This CDR3 region has 15 residues. Germline V gives CDR1 SEHNR, CDR2 FQNEAQ (reference sequence). The V and J ends lost 6 bases and 1 base respectively, with 12 bases between them. CDR3 residues: CASRFMTGTNEKLFF. The DNA for the CDR3 is TGTGCCAGCAGGTTCATGACAGGAACTAATGAAAAACTGTTTTTT.

In this sample, this clone turned up a few times. The chain couples TRBV28 to TRBJ1-1; D is unresolved. Trimming removed 3 bases at V and 5 bases at J, with 13 bases between. This CDR3 contains 14 residues. From germline, CDR1 is MDHEN and CDR2 SYDVKM. The CDR3: CASSFGFLGTEAFF. Written as DNA, the CDR3 is TGTGCCAGCAGTTTTGGTTTCCTGGGGACTGAAGCTTTCTTT.

The chain employs TRBV7-9 and TRBJ1-1; unclear D gene. CDR3 length: 15 amino acids. Trimming pared 8 bases from V and 1 base from J, leaving 17 bases between. Germline V gene lookup returns CDR1 SEHNR and CDR2 FQNEAQ (reference sequence). CDR3: CASGEVPLGNTEAFF. The CDR3 DNA reads TGTGCCAGCGGTGAGGTGCCTTTGGGGAACACTGAAGCTTTCTTT.

This chain uses TRBV14 with TRBJ1-1; D unclear. The CDR3 has 15 residues. Per the germline V gene, CDR1 is SGHDN and CDR2 is FVKESK. V dropped 0 bases and J dropped 4 bases, with 12 bases sitting between them. CDR3 nucleotide sequence: TGTGCCAGCAGCCAAGAAGAAGTTTTTGCCACTGAAGCTTTCTTT. Translation: CASSQEEVFATEAFF.

V usage is TRBV5-1 and J usage is TRBJ1-1; a weak D match, TRBD1 (6 bases). Germline loops: CDR1 SGHRS, CDR2 YFSETQ. Deletions cut 0 bases from V and 4 bases from J, with 16 bases between. CDR3 length equals 16 residues. The CDR3: CASSLDHAGAGTEAFF. CDR3 DNA sequence: TGCGCCAGCAGCTTGGACCATGCGGGGGCCGGCACTGAAGCTTTCTTT.

This clone was counted a single time. The chain combines TRBV7-2 with TRBJ1-3, with TRBD1 matching over 8 bases. The junction had 5 bases not matched to a gene; V was cut back by 5 bases and J by 8 bases. The CDR3 runs 13 residues. Germline-derived CDR1 and CDR2 are SGHTA and FQGNSA. CDR3 bases: TGTGCCAGCAGCCAGGACAGGGCTGACACCATATATTTT. Translated, it gives CASSQDRADTIYF.

This chain joins TRBV10-3 and TRBJ2-3; D remains unclear. CDR1 ENHRY and CDR2 SYGVKD come from the germline V gene. The CDR3 totals 11 residues. The V end lost 6 bases, the J end lost 1 base, and 2 bases lay between the germline ends. DNA for the CDR3: TGTGCCATCAGGGGCACAGATACGCAGTATTTT. Protein: CAIRGTDTQYF.

In nucleotides, the CDR3 is TGTGCCAGCAGCGTTAGCGGGAGGGCCGGTAATGAGCAGTTCTTC. Residues: CASSVSGRAGNEQFF. The V gene is TRBV9, the J gene TRBJ2-1; TRBD2 matches at 11 bases. CDR1 is SGDLS, CDR2 YYNGEE, per germline. This CDR3 spans 15 amino acids. The V gene end was trimmed by 2 bases and the J gene end by 7 bases; junction bases not matched to a gene: 5.

The chain is built from TRBV18 and TRBJ2-7; TRBD2 aligns across 7 bases. CDR3 length: 14 residues. Trimming took 3 bases from V and 3 from J; bases not matched to a gene: 5. CDR1 is KGHSH and CDR2 is LQKENI in the germline V gene. The CDR3 DNA is TGTGCCAGCTCACCTCCACGGGGGGTCTACGAGCAGTACTTC. Translating gives CASSPPRGVYEQYF.

The gene calls are TRBV11-2 and TRBJ2-3; 8 bases map to TRBD2. CDR3 length: 16 amino acids. Trimming at V came to 5 bases and at J to 0 bases, leaving 7 bases not matched to a gene. Per germline, CDR1 SGHAT and CDR2 FQNNGV. Here the CDR3 DNA reads TGTGCCAGCAGCCCGCAGCGGGAGTTTAGCACAGATACGCAGTATTTT. Translation: CASSPQREFSTDTQYF.

Written as DNA, the CDR3 is TGTGCCAGCAGCGTAGGCGACAGAGGGGATCAGCCCCAGCATTTT. Its protein is CASSVGDRGDQPQHF. The chain is built from TRBV9 and TRBJ1-5; maybe TRBD1 (5 bases). Germline CDR1 reads SGDLS; CDR2 reads YYNGEE. The germline V and J ends were trimmed by 0 bases and 5 bases, with 12 bases remaining between them. The CDR3 consists of 15 residues.

The rearrangement links TRBV5-1 to TRBJ1-1, with D tentatively TRBD1 (5 bases). Germline V gene sequence: CDR1 SGHRS, CDR2 YFSETQ. This CDR3 is 15 amino acids long. V gave up 0 bases and J gave up 1 base, with 10 bases separating them. The DNA for the CDR3 is TGCGCCAGCAGCTTGGCCACAGGTTCGAACACTGAAGCTTTCTTT. It specifies CASSLATGSNTEAFF.